These 30 T cell receptor beta chains came from one sample sequenced in a study of blood T cell repertoires in COVID-19. This table comes from immunoSEQ multiplex PCR, and its TCRdb copy is limited to in-frame clones, with some not included. The sample has about 210,000 clones, around 87% seen once. The source material was PBMCs or T cells enriched from blood (not recorded which). All receptors derive from a man aged 25 to 40 in a cohort exposed to, infected with or recovered from COVID-19 (not recorded which).

The chain recombines TRBV7-2 with TRBJ2-2; no definite D call. Trimming pared 4 bases from V and 3 bases from J, leaving 6 bases between. The V gene's germline CDR1 is SGHTA and CDR2 FQGNSA. The CDR3 is 13 amino acids. The chain's CDR3 is CASSSYYTGELFF. In nucleotides, the CDR3 is TGTGCCAGCAGCTCCTATTACACCGGGGAGCTGTTTTTT.

The chain joins TRBV11-3 to TRBJ2-5; 8 bases fit TRBD1. Trimming cost V 6 bases and J 2 bases; bases outside gene matches: 14. Per germline, CDR1 SGHNT and CDR2 YENEEA. The CDR3 runs 17 residues. The CDR3 coding sequence is TGTGCCAGCAGTGGAAATACAGGGGGACGGGGTCAAGAGACCCAGTACTTC. Translated: CASSGNTGGRGQETQYF. Full variable domain (rest looked up from reference TRBV11-3 and TRBJ2-5): EAGVVQSPRYKIIEKKQPVAFWCNPISGHNTLYWYLQNLGQGPELLIRYENEEAVDDSQLPKDRFSAERLKGVDSTLKIQPAELGDSAVYLCASSGNTGGRGQETQYFGPGTRLLVL.

The chain joins TRBV28 to TRBJ1-1; D is ambiguous. The V end was cut by 6 bases, the J end by 1 base, with 12 bases between. The germline V gene encodes CDR1 MDHEN and CDR2 SYDVKM. This CDR3 contains 14 residues. CDR3 DNA: TGTGCCAGCAGCCTTTACCCTAAGAACACTGAAGCTTTCTTT. Encoded protein: CASSLYPKNTEAFF. Together with reference TRBV28 and TRBJ1-1, the CDR3 gives the full variable domain: DVKVTQSSRYLVKRTGEKVFLECVQDMDHENMFWYRQDPGLGLRLIYFSYDVKMKEKGDIPEGYSVSREKKERFSLILESASTNQTSMYLCASSLYPKNTEAFFGQGTRLTVV.

This clone came up a few times. CDR3 sequence: CASRRGTKSGANVLTF. DNA of the CDR3: TGTGCCAGCAGGAGAGGGACTAAGTCTGGGGCCAACGTCCTGACTTTC. The chain has TRBV27 and TRBJ2-6, with 7 bases that match TRBD2. The CDR3 runs to 16 residues. Per the germline V gene, CDR1 is MNHEY and CDR2 is SMNVEV (reference sequence). V was clipped by 6 bases and J by 1 base; unmatched bases: 6. The variable domain in full, with the rest retrieved from reference TRBV27 and TRBJ2-6, is EAQVTQNPRYLITVTGKKLTVTCSQNMNHEYMSWYRQDPGLGLRQIYYSMNVEVTDKGDVPEGYKVSRKEKRNFPLILESPSPNQTSLYFCASRRGTKSGANVLTFGAGSRLTVL.

V gene TRBV7-8 combines with J gene TRBJ2-1, with a weak D call TRBD1 (5 bases). The CDR3 spans 15 residues. Germline V gene lookup returns CDR1 SGHVS and CDR2 FQNEAQ. V lost 0 bases and J 3 bases, leaving 9 bases between the germline ends. CDR3 nucleotides: TGTGCCAGCAGCTTAGCTGGGGCAGACTACAATGAGCAGTTCTTC. This gives the protein CASSLAGADYNEQFF. Drawing the rest from reference TRBV7-8 and TRBJ2-1, the complete variable domain is GAGVSQSPRYKVAKRGQDVALRCDPISGHVSLFWYQQALGQGPEFLTYFQNEAQLDKSGLPSDRFFAERPEGSVSTLKIQRTQQEDSAVYLCASSLAGADYNEQFFGPGTRLTVL.

This chain joins TRBV7-9 and TRBJ2-1, with D possibly TRBD2 on 6 matching bases. V was trimmed by 1 base and J by 9 bases, leaving 10 bases between them. CDR1 is SEHNR and CDR2 is FQNEAQ in the germline V gene (reference sequence). This CDR3 is 13 amino acids long. The CDR3 loop is CASSLVGGAEQFF. The DNA of the CDR3 is TGTGCCAGCAGCTTAGTAGGAGGGGCTGAGCAGTTCTTC.

The rearrangement uses TRBV21-1 and TRBJ1-4. TRBV21-1 is listed as a pseudogene. The CDR3 totals 16 residues. CDR3 DNA: TGTGCCAGCAGCAAACGAAGAGGTGCAACTAATGAAAAACTGTTTTTT. Amino acid sequence: CASSKRRGATNEKLFF.

Worth noting for this clone: An end of the junction differs from the germline gene, which may be a read error. The chain has TRBV6-8 and TRBJ2-7, with 11 bases fitting TRBD2. Germline V gene lookup returns CDR1 MNHGY and CDR2 SAAAGT. CDR3 size: 19 residues. The CDR3 loop reads CASSSGPRGRGTSGSVDSF. The DNA for the CDR3 is TGTGCCAGCAGTTCCGGCCCGAGGGGGCGCGGAACTAGCGGGAGCGTAGACAGCTTC.

The J gene is TRBJ1-5, the V gene TRBV19; 8 bases are shared with TRBD1. The CDR3 length is 15 residues. The junction had 5 bases not matched to a gene; V was cut back by 7 bases and J by 0 bases. Germline V CDR1 and CDR2: LNHDA, SQIVND (reference sequence). The CDR3 bases are TGTGCCAGTATCCAGGACAGGGCTAGCAATCAGCCCCAGCATTTT. Residues: CASIQDRASNQPQHF.

The chain has TRBV27 and TRBJ2-7; D may be TRBD2 (7 bases). V was cut by 5 bases and J by 6 bases, with 17 bases left in between. The CDR3 spans 14 residues. Germline values: CDR1 MNHEY, CDR2 SMNVEV (reference sequence). DNA for the CDR3: TGTGCCAGCAGTCTAGGGGGAGGGTTATTCGAGCAGTACTTC. Amino acid sequence: CASSLGGGLFEQYF.

This clone was observed a single time. The chain combines TRBV27 with TRBJ1-2, with D tentatively TRBD1 (5 bases). V lost 5 bases and J 2 bases, leaving 36 bases between the germline ends. Germline CDR1 and CDR2: MNHEY and SMNVEV (reference sequence). This CDR3 is built from 22 residues. CDR3 in amino acids: CASSPTVAGGAIGTTGNYGYTF. CDR3 nucleotides: TGTGCCAGCAGTCCTACAGTGGCGGGCGGGGCTATCGGCACTACGGGGAACTATGGCTACACCTTC.

This clone showed up just once. This chain joins TRBV28 and TRBJ2-1; D unclear. V dropped 4 bases and J dropped 9 bases, with 22 bases sitting between them. Germline V gene data show CDR1 as MDHEN and CDR2 as SYDVKM. This CDR3 has 16 residues. CDR3 sequence: CASSSGTIHPGGEQFF. The CDR3 DNA follows: TGTGCCAGCAGTTCCGGTACTATCCACCCCGGTGGTGAGCAGTTCTTC.

The chain has TRBV25-1 and TRBJ2-6; a weak D match, TRBD1 (6 bases). V gave up 4 bases and J gave up 2 bases, with 12 bases separating them. The CDR3 contains 16 residues. Germline V gene sequence: CDR1 MGHDK, CDR2 SYGVNS. DNA of the CDR3: TGTGCCAGCAGTGCGAGGGGGATGACTGGGGCCAACGTCCTGACTTTC. Translation gives CASSARGMTGANVLTF.

This clone was found many times. The chain links TRBV7-8 to TRBJ2-7; a weak D match, TRBD1 (6 bases). With 1 base removed from V and 1 base from J, the gap between germline ends came to 8 bases. Germline V lookup: CDR1 SGHVS, CDR2 FQNEAQ. This CDR3 spans 14 amino acids. CDR3 in amino acids: CASSLGGPSYEQYF. DNA of the CDR3: TGTGCCAGCAGCTTAGGGGGGCCTTCCTACGAGCAGTACTTC. The whole variable domain, remainder taken from reference TRBV7-8 and TRBJ2-7, is GAGVSQSPRYKVAKRGQDVALRCDPISGHVSLFWYQQALGQGPEFLTYFQNEAQLDKSGLPSDRFFAERPEGSVSTLKIQRTQQEDSAVYLCASSLGGPSYEQYFGPGTRLTVT.

This clone was observed once. The gene calls are TRBV28 and TRBJ2-7; TRBD2 might be the D (5 bases). The germline V gene encodes CDR1 MDHEN and CDR2 SYDVKM. Trimming cost V 5 bases and J 1 base, with 15 bases left between them. CDR3 length equals 15 residues. CDR3 DNA sequence: TGTGCCAGCAGTCGACTCGAGGGCGATTCCTACGAGCAGTACTTC. Translation gives CASSRLEGDSYEQYF.

The chain uses TRBV10-3 and TRBJ2-1; the match to TRBD1 covers 7 bases. Germline-derived CDR1 and CDR2 are ENHRY and SYGVKD. This CDR3 region has 15 residues. V shed 0 bases and J 8 bases; nucleotides not matched to a gene: 7. CDR3 amino acids: CAISESRGQLHEQFF. The CDR3, as DNA: TGTGCCATCAGTGAGTCCAGGGGACAGTTGCATGAGCAGTTCTTC.

The genes are TRBV14 and TRBJ2-5, with D tentatively TRBD2 (5 bases). Germline V gives CDR1 SGHDN, CDR2 FVKESK. The CDR3 length is 14 residues. The V and J ends lost 1 base and 4 bases respectively, with 10 bases between them. CDR3 in DNA: TGTGCCAGCAGCCAAGGAGGGCAGACAGAGACCCAGTACTTC. Translation: CASSQGGQTETQYF.

The V call is TRBV5-1, the J call TRBJ2-7; D call uncertain. Germline assignment: CDR1 SGHRS and CDR2 YFSETQ. The CDR3 totals 12 residues. V was shortened by 0 bases and J by 7 bases, with 8 bases between the two germline ends. The CDR3: CASSLAGREQYF. The CDR3, as DNA: TGCGCCAGCAGCTTGGCCGGCAGGGAGCAGTACTTC.

CDR3 sequence reads: CAIGGLAEIAKNIQYF. The DNA for the CDR3 is TGTGCCATCGGGGGACTAGCTGAGATAGCCAAAAACATTCAGTACTTC. This sequence joins TRBV2 and TRBJ2-4; TRBD2 agrees at 9 bases. Germline trimming cut 10 bases from V and 0 bases from J; bases unmatched to any gene: 10. The CDR3 is 16 residues long. CDR1 and CDR2 (germline): SNHLY, FYNNEI.

CDR3 amino acids: CATQWDRSSGANVLTF. CDR3 nucleotides: TGTGCCACCCAGTGGGACAGGAGCTCTGGGGCCAACGTCCTGACTTTC. The chain links TRBV7-9 to TRBJ2-6; TRBD1 matches 8 bases. With V trimmed by 10 bases and J by 0 bases, 8 bases remained unmatched. Germline V CDR1 and CDR2: SEHNR, FQNEAQ (reference sequence). The CDR3 is 16 amino acids.

The chain uses TRBV4-3 and TRBJ1-6; no clear D. Trimming left V 0 bases short and J 7 bases short, with 19 bases between. The CDR3 runs to 18 residues. Germline V gene data show CDR1 as LGHNA and CDR2 as YSLEER. CDR3 sequence reads: CASSQEFRQARRNSPLHF. CDR3 in DNA: TGCGCCAGCAGCCAAGAGTTCCGGCAGGCCAGGAGGAATTCACCCCTCCACTTT.

CDR3 loop: CASSSLSGSLLYEQYF. As DNA, the CDR3 is TGTGCCAGCAGCTCCCTGAGCGGGAGTTTGCTCTACGAGCAGTACTTC. This sequence joins TRBV7-9 and TRBJ2-7; 8 bases are shared with TRBD2. The CDR3 spans 16 residues. V shed 4 bases, J shed 3 bases, and the junction held 11 bases outside the gene matches. Looked up from germline, CDR1 is SEHNR and CDR2 is FQNEAQ (reference sequence).

This chain connects TRBV5-4 to TRBJ1-5; TRBD1 agrees at 10 bases. The CDR3 consists of 15 residues. V was clipped by 2 bases and J by 5 bases; unmatched bases: 4. Germline V lookup: CDR1 SGHNT, CDR2 YYREEE (reference sequence). The CDR3 coding sequence is TGTGCCAGCAGCTTAGGCGGGACAGGGGATCAGCCCCAGCATTTT. Its protein is CASSLGGTGDQPQHF.

This clone came up many times. The chain has TRBV7-2 and TRBJ2-5; 13 bases match TRBD2. CDR3 length: 16 amino acids. The germline V gene has CDR1 SGHTA and CDR2 FQGNSA. Unmatched junction bases numbered 8, after V lost 4 bases and J lost 6 bases. The CDR3 region has the DNA TGTGCCAGCAGCTCACGGACTAGCGGGAGATCGAAGACCCAGTACTTC. It is translated as CASSSRTSGRSKTQYF.

The rearrangement joins TRBV29-1 to TRBJ1-3; TRBD1 matches at 7 bases. The germline gives CDR1 SQVTM, CDR2 ANQGSEA. Trimming took 6 bases from V and 2 from J; bases not matched to a gene: 4. The CDR3 has 13 amino acids. Here the CDR3 reads CSVKTGTGNTIYF. Here the CDR3 DNA reads TGCAGCGTAAAGACAGGGACTGGAAACACCATATATTTT. Variable domain in full (rest from reference TRBV29-1 and TRBJ1-3): SAVISQKPSRDICQRGTSLTIQCQVDSQVTMMFWYRQQPGQSLTLIATANQGSEATYESGFVIDKFPISRPNLTFSTLTVSNMSPEDSSIYLCSVKTGTGNTIYFGEGSWLTVV.

The chain combines TRBV10-3 with TRBJ1-5; D is ambiguous. Trimming shortened V by 4 bases and J by 3 bases, and 10 bases separated the two germline ends. Germline assignment: CDR1 ENHRY and CDR2 SYGVKD. The CDR3 contains 14 residues. The CDR3 DNA reads as TGTGCCATCAGTGCCCTGGGAGACAATCAGCCCCAGCATTTT. Encoded protein: CAISALGDNQPQHF.

The chain uses TRBV10-2 and TRBJ1-1; D is uncertain. The CDR3 has 13 residues. V lost 1 base and J 1 base, leaving 4 bases between the germline ends. Germline lookup yields CDR1 WSHSY and CDR2 SAAADI. CDR3 nucleotide sequence: TGCGCCAGCAGTGAGTTGAGGAACACTGAAGCTTTCTTT. It is translated as CASSELRNTEAFF.

V gene TRBV7-9 combines with J gene TRBJ1-1; D unresolved. The germline V gene has CDR1 SEHNR and CDR2 FQNEAQ (reference sequence). Trimming stripped 1 base from V and 2 bases from J, with 8 bases between. This CDR3 spans 14 amino acids. CDR3 protein: CASSLGSINTEAFF. Here the CDR3 DNA reads TGTGCCAGCAGCTTAGGTTCTATTAACACTGAAGCTTTCTTT.

This clone has a single count. The chain joins TRBV6-2 or TRBV6-3 to TRBJ2-1; tentative D call: TRBD2 (6 bases). V lost 6 bases to trimming and J lost 15 bases, with 30 bases between them. Germline V gives CDR1 MNHEY, CDR2 SVGEGT. This CDR3 region has 16 residues. As DNA, the CDR3 is TGTGCCAGCAGCCAGTCACAGGAAGCTAGCGCGCTTTATTTGTTCTTC. Its protein is CASSQSQEASALYLFF.

The chain combines TRBV2 with TRBJ2-1; 11 bases map to TRBD2. CDR3 size: 18 residues. Per the germline V gene, CDR1 is SNHLY and CDR2 is FYNNEI. V shed 5 bases and J 0 bases; nucleotides not matched to a gene: 9. This CDR3 reads CASSKLAGVPRSYNEQFF. The CDR3 DNA reads as TGTGCCAGCAGTAAACTAGCGGGAGTCCCCCGCTCCTACAATGAGCAGTTCTTC.